This entry describes one T cell receptor (beta chain). Its antigen remains unidentified. TCRdb keeps only in-frame clones here, not all; method: immunoSEQ multiplex PCR. The sample consists of about 78,000 clones, 70% to 85% of them appearing once. The CDR3 length is 15 residues. The ends lost 6 bases at V and 7 bases at J; junction bases unmatched: 12. The germline V gene encodes CDR1 MDHEN and CDR2 SYDVKM. These data are taken from a study of OX40 agonist ivuxolimab in advanced cancers. Background on the study: Eligibility admitted prior anti-PD-1, anti-PD-L1 or anti-CTLA-4 therapy; roughly 40% had some. Among those treated, three patients had partial responses, one with hepatocellular carcinoma and two with cutaneous melanoma. Study-wide findings and caveats: Expanded clones tended on average to be more numerous among CD8+ T cells than CD4+. The CD4+ and CD8+ T cells in the blood had expanded clonally by week 6 at 0.1 to 3.0 mg/kg.

The specimen comprised CD4+ or CD8+ T cells sorted from blood, sampled in a trial of the OX40 agonist ivuxolimab. This sequence originates from an adult with an advanced solid tumor such as melanoma, head and neck, liver or kidney cancer. The gene calls are TRBV28 and TRBJ1-2; 9 bases align to TRBD1. The CDR3 region is CASRASTGQGFGYTF. CDR3 DNA: TGTGCCAGCAGAGCAAGTACGGGACAGGGTTTTGGCTACACCTTC.